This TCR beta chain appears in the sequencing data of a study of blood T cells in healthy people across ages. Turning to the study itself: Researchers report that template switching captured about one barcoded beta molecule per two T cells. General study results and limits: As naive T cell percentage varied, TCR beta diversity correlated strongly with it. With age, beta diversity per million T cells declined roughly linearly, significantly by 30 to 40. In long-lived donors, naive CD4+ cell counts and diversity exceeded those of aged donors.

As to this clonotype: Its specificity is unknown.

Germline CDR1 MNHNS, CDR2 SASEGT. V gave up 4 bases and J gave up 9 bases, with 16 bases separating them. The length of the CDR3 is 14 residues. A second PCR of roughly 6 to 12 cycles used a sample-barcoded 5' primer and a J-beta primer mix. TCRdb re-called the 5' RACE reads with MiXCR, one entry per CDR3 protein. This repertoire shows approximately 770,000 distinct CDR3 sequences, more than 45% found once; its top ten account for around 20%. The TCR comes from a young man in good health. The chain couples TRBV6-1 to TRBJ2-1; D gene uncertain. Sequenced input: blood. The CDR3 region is CASSADTLEREQFF. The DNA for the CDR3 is TGTGCCAGCAGTGCCGACACTTTAGAGCGTGAGCAGTTCTTC.